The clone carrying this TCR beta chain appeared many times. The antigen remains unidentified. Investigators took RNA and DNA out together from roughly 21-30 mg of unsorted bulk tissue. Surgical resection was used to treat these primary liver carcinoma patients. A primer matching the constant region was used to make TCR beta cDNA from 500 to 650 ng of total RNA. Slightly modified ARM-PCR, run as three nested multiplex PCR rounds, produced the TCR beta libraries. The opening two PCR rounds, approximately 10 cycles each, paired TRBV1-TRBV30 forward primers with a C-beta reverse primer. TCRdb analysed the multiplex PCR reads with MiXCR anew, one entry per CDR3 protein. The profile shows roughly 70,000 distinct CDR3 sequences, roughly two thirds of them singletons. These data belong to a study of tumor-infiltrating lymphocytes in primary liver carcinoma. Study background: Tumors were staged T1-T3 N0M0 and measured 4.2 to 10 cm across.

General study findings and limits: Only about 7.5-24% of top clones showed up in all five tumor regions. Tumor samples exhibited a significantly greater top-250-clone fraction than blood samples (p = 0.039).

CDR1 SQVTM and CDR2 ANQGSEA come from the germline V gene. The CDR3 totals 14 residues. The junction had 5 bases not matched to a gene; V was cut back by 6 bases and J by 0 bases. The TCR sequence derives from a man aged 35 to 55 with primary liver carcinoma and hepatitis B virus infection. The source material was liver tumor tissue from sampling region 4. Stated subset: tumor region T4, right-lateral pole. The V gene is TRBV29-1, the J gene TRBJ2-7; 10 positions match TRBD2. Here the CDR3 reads CSVSTSGFSYEQYF. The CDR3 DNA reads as TGCAGCGTCTCGACTAGCGGGTTCTCCTACGAGCAGTACTTC.